Presented here are 16 T cell receptor beta chains from one specimen sequenced in a study of neurological immune-mediated disorders. TCRdb ran MiXCR on the 5' RACE reads and lists one entry per CDR3 protein. The profile shows about 55,000 distinct CDR3 sequences, about 3.5% of them singletons. Sequencing was performed on PBMCs. Source of these receptors: a man under 40 with multiple sclerosis.

This clonotype has only a few counts. The V and J genes are TRBV5-1 and TRBJ2-1; 7 bases line up with TRBD1. The CDR3 consists of 15 residues. V lost 1 base, J lost 3 bases, and 4 bases stayed unmatched. Germline CDR1 and CDR2: SGHRS and YFSETQ. The CDR3 bases are TGCGCCAGCAGCTTGAAAGGGGGCTTCTACAATGAGCAGTTCTTC. Its translation: CASSLKGGFYNEQFF.

A few counts support this clonotype. CDR3: CASRREFPYGYTF. CDR3 bases: TGTGCCAGCAGGAGGGAATTCCCCTATGGCTACACCTTC. The V and J genes are TRBV12-3 or TRBV12-4 and TRBJ1-2; D gene ambiguous. V lost 6 bases, J lost 4 bases, and 12 bases lay in between. The CDR3 length is 13 residues.

This clonotype was seen at least ten times. This rearrangement joins TRBV5-1 to TRBJ2-2, with D perhaps TRBD1 (5 bases). The germline gives CDR1 SGHRS, CDR2 YFSETQ. The CDR3 has 15 amino acids. The ends were cut back, 0 bases at V and 3 bases at J, with 9 bases in the middle. The CDR3 DNA sequence: TGCGCCAGCAGCTTGGGGGGCTCGGACACCGGGGAGCTGTTTTTT. Amino acids: CASSLGGSDTGELFF.

The table lists this clonotype with many counts. This chain links TRBV7-9 with TRBJ2-5; TRBD2 agrees at 10 bases. Trimming at V came to 3 bases and at J to 6 bases, leaving 4 bases not matched to a gene. CDR1 is SEHNR and CDR2 is FQNEAQ in the germline V gene (reference sequence). CDR3 length equals 14 residues. CDR3 residues: CASSFEREGKTQYF. The CDR3 bases are TGTGCCAGCAGCTTCGAGCGGGAGGGAAAGACCCAGTACTTC.

The chain couples TRBV9 to TRBJ2-7; D could derive from TRBD1 or TRBD2 (6 bases each). Germline CDR1 and CDR2: SGDLS and YYNGEE. V was clipped by 0 bases and J by 4 bases, with 14 bases between them. The CDR3 has 15 amino acids. CDR3 DNA: TGTGCCAGCAGCGTAGGTCCGGGGGCGGGATACGAGCAGTACTTC. Its translation is CASSVGPGAGYEQYF.

In this sample, this clonotype turned up many times. Written as DNA, the CDR3 is TGTGCCAGCAGTTACTCGGGACAGAGCAATCAGCCCCAGCATTTT. This codes for CASSYSGQSNQPQHF. The chain uses TRBV6-2 or TRBV6-3 and TRBJ1-5; 7 bases are a match to TRBD1. Germline CDR1 MNHEY, CDR2 SVGEGT. The V segment lost 0 bases and the J segment 1 base; nucleotides outside the gene matches: 0. This CDR3 is 15 amino acids long.

This clonotype has ten or more counts. The chain recombines TRBV5-5 with TRBJ2-3; 7 bases align to TRBD2. The CDR3 has 16 residues. V gave up 3 bases and J gave up 3 bases; unmatched junction bases: 10. CDR1 and CDR2 from the germline V gene are SGHKS and YYEKEE (reference sequence). Written as DNA, the CDR3 is TGTGCCAGCAGCTCCGGGGGGACGTTTTCGACAGATACGCAGTATTTT. Amino acids: CASSSGGTFSTDTQYF.

This clonotype showed up many times. The CDR3 ends on some other residue instead of the conserved phenylalanine or tryptophan, so this is likely a read error. Because the CDR3's place on the DNA is in doubt, the DNA is left out and the CDR3 is given as listed by TCRdb. The chain carries TRBV6-6 and TRBJ2-7. CDR1 and CDR2 from the germline V gene are MNHNY and SVGAGI (reference sequence). The CDR3 is 11 residues long, ends included. The CDR3 here is CASSYSDTVEL.

This clonotype was recorded many times. The rearrangement uses TRBV28 and TRBJ2-1, with 11 bases matching TRBD2. The CDR3 length is 16 residues. Trimming at V came to 6 bases and at J to 2 bases, leaving 6 bases not matched to a gene. Germline CDR1 reads MDHEN; CDR2 reads SYDVKM. CDR3 nucleotides: TGTGCCAGCAGGGGGGGTAGCGGGGGGGCCTACAATGAGCAGTTCTTC. As protein: CASRGGSGGAYNEQFF.

At least ten counts were recorded for this clonotype. V usage is TRBV30 and J usage is TRBJ2-3; no reliable D call. The germline CDR1 and CDR2 sequences are GTSNPN and SVGIG (reference sequence). CDR3 size: 11 residues. V was shortened by 2 bases and J by 2 bases, with 2 bases between the two germline ends. CDR3 in DNA: TGTGCCTGGAGTTTCACAGATACGCAGTATTTT. It codes for CAWSFTDTQYF.

This clonotype was counted many times. The chain recombines TRBV12-3 or TRBV12-4 with TRBJ2-1; D unclear. The V and J ends lost 3 bases and 9 bases respectively, with 9 bases between them. The CDR3 spans 12 residues. CDR3 residues: CASSFRWGEQFF. DNA for the CDR3: TGTGCCAGCAGTTTTCGGTGGGGTGAGCAGTTCTTC.

This clonotype was seen ten or more times. This sequence joins TRBV6-4 and TRBJ2-1; no clear D. The CDR3 is 14 amino acids. The germline V gene encodes CDR1 MRHNA and CDR2 SNTAGT. The germline V and J ends were trimmed by 3 bases and 7 bases, with 13 bases remaining between them. The CDR3 nucleotides read TGTGCCAGCAGTGATTCGGCTAGTTTGAATGAGCAGTTCTTC. It translates to CASSDSASLNEQFF.

This clonotype was seen ten or more times. V usage is TRBV27 and J usage is TRBJ1-1, with D unclear. This CDR3 spans 14 amino acids. Between the trimmed V and J ends, which lost 3 bases and 0 bases, there was a span of 8 bases. The germline V gene has CDR1 MNHEY and CDR2 SMNVEV (reference sequence). The CDR3 loop is CASSLLGVNTEAFF. The CDR3 DNA is TGTGCCAGCAGTTTGCTTGGGGTGAACACTGAAGCTTTCTTT.

This clonotype appeared many times. V gene TRBV7-2 combines with J gene TRBJ2-3; TRBD1 or TRBD2 may be the D gene (5 bases each). Germline CDR1 reads SGHTA; CDR2 reads FQGNSA. V was clipped by 1 base and J by 7 bases, with 9 bases between them. This CDR3 has 13 residues. This CDR3 is CASSLVWGNTQYF. The CDR3 DNA sequence: TGTGCCAGCAGCTTAGTTTGGGGGAATACGCAGTATTTT.

This clonotype was counted many times. The gene calls are TRBV6-5 and TRBJ2-2; D is uncertain. Germline V lookup: CDR1 MNHEY, CDR2 SVGAGI. V lost 0 bases, J lost 6 bases, and 11 bases lay in between. The CDR3 covers 15 residues. The CDR3 sequence is CASSYSNGVAGELFF. DNA of the CDR3: TGTGCCAGCAGTTACTCGAATGGGGTGGCCGGGGAGCTGTTTTTT.

The CDR3: CSAFSPLAGTDTQYF. CDR3 in DNA: TGCAGTGCCTTTAGTCCACTAGCGGGCACAGATACGCAGTATTTT. V is TRBV20-1 and J is TRBJ2-3, with 8 bases identical to TRBD2. The CDR3 runs 15 residues. The germline gives CDR1 DFQATT, CDR2 SNEGSKA (reference sequence). V dropped 6 bases and J dropped 1; count of bases not matched to a gene: 9.